A selection of T cell receptor beta chains follows, all from one sample in a study of memory CD4+ T cells and cytomegalovirus serostatus. Using immunoSEQ multiplex PCR, the repertoire was profiled, and TCRdb retains in-frame clones only, with some absent. Among fewer than 50,000 clones, about four fifths were seen once, and the ten largest hold around 1.1%. The sequenced sample consisted of memory CD4+ T cells from blood. These receptors all stem from an adult in good health and CMV-seronegative. The CDR3 runs from the conserved cysteine through the conserved F or W. D genes are given only for firm matches. Clone size is given for some rows only: seen once, a few or many times, or a class if the clone is expanded.

j_call,clone_size,d_call,v_call,cdr3_aa,cdr3_nt
TRBJ2-4,-,-,TRBV5-1,CASSFDQTKNIQYF,TGCGCCAGCAGCTTCGATCAGACCAAAAACATTCAGTACTTC
TRBJ2-5,-,-,TRBV11-1,CASSLSWSGGETQYF,TGTGCCAGCAGCTTAAGCTGGTCCGGTGGAGAGACCCAGTACTTC
TRBJ2-3,-,TRBD2,TRBV11-3,CASSLRLAAADTQYF,TGTGCCAGCAGCCTCCGACTAGCGGCGGCAGATACGCAGTATTTT
TRBJ2-7,-,-,TRBV19,CASSIFRSPGYEQYF,TGTGCCAGTAGTATATTCCGCAGCCCCGGCTACGAGCAGTACTTC
TRBJ2-1,-,TRBD2,TRBV7-9,CASMSSGSNEQFF,TGTGCCAGCATGTCTAGCGGGAGCAATGAGCAGTTCTTC
TRBJ2-5,-,TRBD2,TRBV18,CASSPTIGGVRETQYF,TGTGCCAGCTCACCAACCATTGGGGGGGTTCGGGAGACCCAGTACTTC
TRBJ1-2,-,-,TRBV11-2,CASSPILYGYTF,TGTGCCAGCAGCCCCATCCTTTATGGCTACACCTTC
TRBJ2-7,-,-,TRBV6-6,CASSYSAGSGDEQYF,TGTGCCAGCAGTTACTCGGCAGGGTCAGGGGACGAGCAGTACTTC
TRBJ2-5,-,-,TRBV9,CASSVDPNPLETQYF,TGTGCCAGCAGCGTGGACCCTAACCCTCTAGAGACCCAGTACTTC
TRBJ1-2,few,TRBD1,TRBV7-2,CASSSPGQGGYTF,TGTGCCAGCAGCTCCCCGGGACAGGGAGGCTACACCTTC
TRBJ2-7,-,TRBD2,TRBV10-2,CASSEERTSGNF,TGCGCCAGCAGTGAGGAAAGGACTAGCGGGAACTTC
TRBJ2-4,-,-,TRBV19,CASSIDRGIQYF,TGTGCCAGTAGTATAGACAGGGGCATTCAGTACTTC
TRBJ1-5,-,-,TRBV6-5,CASSYSVGQPQHF,TGTGCCAGCAGTTATAGTGTGGGGCAGCCCCAGCATTTT
TRBJ1-5,-,-,TRBV6-1,CASSEAPANQPQHF,TGTGCCAGCAGTGAAGCGCCAGCTAATCAGCCCCAGCATTTT
TRBJ2-3,-,TRBD2,TRBV7-6,CASSQPTQLAGSTDTQYF,TGTGCCAGCAGCCAACCAACTCAACTAGCGGGAAGCACAGATACGCAGTATTTT
TRBJ2-3,few,-,TRBV7-2,CASSLAGIASTDTQYF,TGTGCCAGCAGCTTAGCGGGGATAGCGAGCACAGATACGCAGTATTTT
TRBJ2-7,-,-,TRBV11-2,CASSLAVAESSYEQYF,TGTGCCAGCAGCTTAGCGGTAGCGGAGAGCTCCTACGAGCAGTACTTC
TRBJ1-1,few,-,TRBV5-1,CASRREGRPEAFF,TGCGCCAGCAGACGTGAAGGCAGACCTGAAGCTTTCTTT
TRBJ2-7,few,TRBD2,TRBV7-2,CASSATGTSFYEQYF,TGTGCCAGCAGCGCTACCGGGACTAGCTTTTACGAGCAGTACTTC
TRBJ1-4,-,-,TRBV5-1,CASSRGNEKLFF,TGCGCCAGCAGCAGGGGTAATGAAAAACTGTTTTTT
TRBJ2-3,-,-,TRBV4-1,CASSPRGTAGISTDTQYF,TGCGCCAGCAGCCCGAGAGGGACAGCGGGGATTAGCACAGATACGCAGTATTTT
TRBJ2-5,once,-,TRBV2,CASSVQETQYF,TGTGCCAGCAGCGTTCAAGAGACCCAGTACTTC
TRBJ2-2,-,TRBD2,TRBV2,CASRERTSGRTGELFF,TGTGCCAGCAGGGAGAGGACTAGCGGGAGGACCGGGGAGCTGTTTTTT
TRBJ1-5,-,-,TRBV19,CASSPGGDQPQHF,TGTGCCAGTAGTCCCGGCGGCGATCAGCCCCAGCATTTT
TRBJ1-1,-,-,TRBV7-9,CASSFGTDGTEAFF,TGTGCCAGCAGCTTCGGGACGGATGGCACTGAAGCTTTCTTT
TRBJ1-6,once,-,TRBV2,CASSTPGSSYNSPLHF,TGTGCCAGCTCAACGCCAGGGAGCTCCTATAATTCACCCCTCCACTTT
TRBJ1-3,-,-,TRBV10-3,CAIKRELASPIYF,TGTGCCATCAAAAGGGAGTTGGCGAGCCCCATATATTTT
TRBJ1-1,-,-,TRBV18,CASSPVLGSNTEAFF,TGTGCCAGCTCACCGGTATTAGGGTCGAACACTGAAGCTTTCTTT
TRBJ2-7,-,-,TRBV6-1,CASSFGGYEQYF,TGTGCCAGCAGTTTCGGGGGTTACGAGCAGTACTTC
TRBJ2-7,-,TRBD1,TRBV13,CASSSRIETGVSYEQYF,TGTGCCAGCAGCTCACGTATCGAGACAGGGGTCTCCTACGAGCAGTACTTC
TRBJ1-5,once,TRBD1,TRBV7-2,CASSPGTGGVAQPQHF,TGTGCCAGCAGCCCCGGGACAGGGGGCGTCGCGCAGCCCCAGCATTTT
TRBJ2-3,-,-,TRBV11-3,CASSTGGTIDTQYF,TGTGCCAGCAGCACGGGCGGGACAATAGATACGCAGTATTTT
TRBJ2-5,-,-,TRBV10-3,CAISRDTQETQYF,TGTGCCATCAGCCGGGACACACAAGAGACCCAGTACTTC
TRBJ2-5,-,TRBD2,TRBV27,CASSLMRESGETQYF,TGTGCCAGCAGTTTAATGCGGGAGAGCGGGGAGACCCAGTACTTC
TRBJ1-5,-,TRBD1,TRBV6-5,CASDREQPQHF,TGTGCTTCGGACAGGGAACAGCCCCAGCATTTT
TRBJ1-2,-,TRBD1,TRBV2,CASSEGQGLYYGYTF,TGTGCCAGCAGTGAAGGACAGGGACTCTACTATGGCTACACCTTC
TRBJ2-4,few,-,TRBV2,CASSEGWQGNIQYF,TGTGCCAGCAGTGAAGGTTGGCAGGGGAACATTCAGTACTTC